This T cell receptor beta chain originates from a study of shared clonotypes between healthy human individuals. Findings and caveats of the study: The expectation was that sequencing depth would affect clonotype sharing among donors. Despite large depth, sorted-subset datasets appeared incompletely sequenced.

The CDR3 extends over 12 amino acids. Trimming removed 1 base at V and 6 bases at J, with 4 bases between. Germline values: CDR1 SGHTA, CDR2 FQGNSA. Comments on this clone: Its specificity is not known. With only one base between it and a far larger clone, this is likely a read error. The sample holds other DNA sequences that translate to the same CDR3.

Every one of the donors was a Caucasian adult that lived in Nashville, Tennessee. Produced via immunoSEQ multiplex PCR; TCRdb's table is partial and in-frame only. The sample includes hundreds of thousands of clones, roughly 72% of them seen just once. Sequenced material: memory CD4+ T cells sorted from blood. The subset was: CD45RA-negative fraction. This receptor was taken from a woman under 40 in good health. This chain joins TRBV7-2 and TRBJ1-5; D gene unclear. CDR3 DNA: TGTGCCAGCAGCTTAGAAGGTCAGCCCCAGCATTTT. Translated, it gives CASSLEGQPQHF. Looking up the rest from reference TRBV7-2 and TRBJ1-5 gives the full variable domain: GAGVSQSPSNKVTEKGKDVELRCDPISGHTALYWYRQSLGQGLEFLIYFQGNSAPDKSGLPSDRFSAERTGGSVSTLTIQRTQQEDSAVYLCASSLEGQPQHFGDGTRLSIL.